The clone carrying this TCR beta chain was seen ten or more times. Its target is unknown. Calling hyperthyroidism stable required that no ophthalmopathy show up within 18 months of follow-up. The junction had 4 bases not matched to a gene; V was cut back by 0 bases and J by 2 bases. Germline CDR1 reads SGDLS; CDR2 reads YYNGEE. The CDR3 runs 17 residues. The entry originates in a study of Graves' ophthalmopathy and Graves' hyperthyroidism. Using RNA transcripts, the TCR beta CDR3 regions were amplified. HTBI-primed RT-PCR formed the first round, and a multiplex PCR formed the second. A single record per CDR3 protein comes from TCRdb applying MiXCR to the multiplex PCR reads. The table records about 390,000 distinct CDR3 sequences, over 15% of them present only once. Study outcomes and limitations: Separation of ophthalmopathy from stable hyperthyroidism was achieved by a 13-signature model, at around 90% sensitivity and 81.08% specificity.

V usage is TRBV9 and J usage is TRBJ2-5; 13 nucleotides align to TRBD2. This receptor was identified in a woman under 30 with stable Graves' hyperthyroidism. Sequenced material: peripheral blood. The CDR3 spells CASSVGPGLAGQETQYF. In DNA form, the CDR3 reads TGTGCCAGCAGCGTAGGCCCGGGACTAGCGGGGCAAGAGACCCAGTACTTC.